A single T cell receptor beta chain is shown here with its context. What it binds is unknown. The assay used was immunoSEQ (version v3.0), run at survey level. Assay: immunoSEQ multiplex PCR; the TCRdb copy retains only in-frame clones and omits some. The sample includes thousands of clones, just under 75% seen only once; the top ten take under 10%. These data come from a study of long-term antiretroviral therapy in people with HIV. Regarding the study as a whole: For ART adherence, viral resistance and therapy changes, no data were available. Repertoire dominance by clones expanded before ART was seen at all time points.

Trimming shortened V by 3 bases and J by 0 bases, and 17 bases separated the two germline ends. Germline values: CDR1 SGHVS, CDR2 FQNEAQ. The CDR3 extends over 18 amino acids. The TCR sequence derives from a man younger than 35 with HIV. The specimen comprised unsorted PBMCs, sampled 0.1 years before starting antiretroviral therapy. V and J are TRBV7-8 and TRBJ2-2; D unclear. The chain's CDR3 is CASSFPRRPLANTGELFF. In DNA, the CDR3 is TGTGCCAGCAGCTTCCCTCGTAGGCCCCTCGCGAACACCGGGGAGCTGTTTTTT.